The TCR beta chain described here comes from a study of blood T cell repertoires in COVID-19. Background on the study: The study drew acute and convalescent COVID-19 samples from the United States, Italy and Spain. From T cells, B-cell-depleted T cells, or PBMCs came the material, which was cDNA or gDNA.

TCRdb keeps only in-frame clones here, not all; method: immunoSEQ multiplex PCR. The sample has fewer than 350,000 clones, 81% seen once; the top ten hold about 2.9%. V lost 2 bases, J lost 13 bases, and 9 bases stayed unmatched. CDR3 size: 13 residues. Germline V gene data show CDR1 as MNHEY and CDR2 as SMNVEV (reference sequence). Sequenced input: peripheral blood. This receptor was obtained from a woman aged 60 to 75 with active or convalescent COVID-19. The rearrangement joins TRBV27 to TRBJ2-5; 8 bases line up with TRBD1. CDR3 amino acids: CASSLGSGGQVYF. CDR3 DNA sequence: TGTGCCAGCAGTTTAGGGTCAGGGGGCCAGGTGTACTTC.